Given below is one T cell receptor beta chain in context. The antigen is unknown. cDNA libraries of TCR beta carried unique molecular identifiers. MiXCR, applied by TCRdb to the PCR reads, yields one record per CDR3 protein. The table has some 890,000 distinct CDR3 sequences, 53% seen once. These data originate in a study of post-analysis software for immune sequencing data. Study details: The patients showed relapsing-remitting, secondary progressive and progressive-relapsing multiple sclerosis courses.

Study-level findings and limits: Controls showed significantly higher normalized Chao1 diversity than did multiple sclerosis patients. In patients, TRBV5-6, TRBV5-1 and TRBV20-1 belonged to roughly 5 TRBV segments found more frequently than in controls. F measure clustering grouped samples strongly by preparation batch.

This CDR3 comprises 14 residues. Trimming removed 0 bases at V and 5 bases at J, with 9 bases between. Germline loops: CDR1 SGHRS, CDR2 YFSETQ. Sequencing used blood. The receptor's source is a girl between 5 and 17 years old with multiple sclerosis. V and J are TRBV5-1 and TRBJ2-1, with D unresolved. Written as DNA, the CDR3 is TGCGCCAGCAGCTTGGTCCCTACCGACAATGAGCAGTTCTTC. Translated: CASSLVPTDNEQFF.